This T cell receptor (beta chain) is from a study of tumor and adjacent non-tumor tissue in lung cancer. The template was RNA from unsorted bulk tissue. Three rounds of nested PCR, following a modified ARM-PCR protocol, produced the TCRbeta library. TCRdb re-derived calls from the multiplex PCR reads in MiXCR, one entry per CDR3 protein. Of around 74,000 distinct CDR3 sequences listed, approximately 68% are singletons. Germline V gives CDR1 SGHNT, CDR2 YYREEE (reference sequence). The CDR3 has 18 amino acids. With regard to this clonotype: One end of the junction fails to match germline, which may point to a read error.

The rearrangement links TRBV5-4 to TRBJ2-3, with TRBD2 matching over 12 bases. The specimen was lung tumor tissue. This clonotype originated in a woman in her sixties or seventies with non-small cell lung cancer. CDR3 region: CANSPGTSGSLRADTQYF. CDR3 bases: TGTGCCAACAGTCCCGGGACTAGCGGGTCTCTGAGGGCAGATACACAGTATTTT. Full variable domain (missing parts from reference TRBV5-4 and TRBJ2-3): ETGVTQSPTHLIKTRGQQVTLRCSSQSGHNTVSWYQQALGQGPQFIFQYYREEENGRGNFPPRFSGLQFPNYSSELNVNALELDDSALYLCANSPGTSGSLRADTQYFGPGTRLTVL.